This T cell receptor beta chain was sequenced in a study of control samples from healthy donors and cancer patients (dated by TCRdb to about 2020). The method behind the library was the immunoSEQ multiplex PCR assay. Held by TCRdb, this immuneACCESS table contains in-frame sequences only and omits some clones. Under half of the omission traces to an unresolved V gene where checked; the cause of the rest is unknown. The sample profile shows tens of thousands of clones; approximately 84% of them were found once. In total, the top ten clones hold approximately 30% of the sample. The CDR3 holds 17 amino acids from the cysteine to the phenylalanine. Just CDR3 DNA is preserved here, 51 bases in frame from base 1. The germline V gene supplies CDR1 MDHEN and CDR2 SYDVKM. Unmatched junction bases come to 14, with V trimmed by 3 bases and J by 7 bases. On this clone: This receptor's antigen is unknown. Per-base quality was not reported, and no clone a single base away is much larger than it.

This clonotype was sampled from a man aged 50 or older in good health. Sequencing was carried out using blood. The chain uses TRBV28 and TRBJ1-2; TRBD1 matches 10 bases in the middle. This receptor has the CDR3 CASSLLAGTGAPSGYTF. The DNA sequence reads TGTGCCAGCAGTTTGTTAGCCGGGACAGGGGCCCCAAGTGGCTACACCTTC.